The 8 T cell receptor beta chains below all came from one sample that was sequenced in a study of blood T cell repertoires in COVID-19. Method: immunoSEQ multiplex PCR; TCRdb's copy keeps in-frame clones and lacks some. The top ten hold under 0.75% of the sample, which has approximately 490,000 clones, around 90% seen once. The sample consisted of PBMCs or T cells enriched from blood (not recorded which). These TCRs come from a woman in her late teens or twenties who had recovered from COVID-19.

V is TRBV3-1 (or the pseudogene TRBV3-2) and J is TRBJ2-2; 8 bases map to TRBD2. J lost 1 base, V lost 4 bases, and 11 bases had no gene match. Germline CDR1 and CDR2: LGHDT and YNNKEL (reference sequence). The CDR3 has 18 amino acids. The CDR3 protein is CASSLRGGATLNTGELFF. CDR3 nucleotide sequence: TGTGCCAGCAGCCTCCGGGGGGGGGCCACCCTGAACACCGGGGAGCTGTTTTTT.

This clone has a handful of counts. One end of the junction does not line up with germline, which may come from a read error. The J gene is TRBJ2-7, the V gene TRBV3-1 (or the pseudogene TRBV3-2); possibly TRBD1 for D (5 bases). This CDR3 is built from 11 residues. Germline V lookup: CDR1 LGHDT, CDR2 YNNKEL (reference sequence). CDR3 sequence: CASSTLRQLYW. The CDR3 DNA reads TGTGCCAGCAGCACCCTTCGACAGCTCTACTGG.

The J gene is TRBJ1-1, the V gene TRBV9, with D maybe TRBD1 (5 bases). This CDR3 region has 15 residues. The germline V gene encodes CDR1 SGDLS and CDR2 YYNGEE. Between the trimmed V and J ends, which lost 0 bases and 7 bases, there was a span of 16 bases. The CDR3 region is CASSVVGEDGDEAFF. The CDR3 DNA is TGTGCCAGCAGCGTAGTGGGGGAGGACGGAGATGAAGCTTTCTTT.

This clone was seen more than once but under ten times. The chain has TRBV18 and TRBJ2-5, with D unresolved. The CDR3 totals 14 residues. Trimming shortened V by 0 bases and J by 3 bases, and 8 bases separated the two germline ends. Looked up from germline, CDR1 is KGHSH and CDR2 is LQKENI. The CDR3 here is CASSPPYSKETQYF. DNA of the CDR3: TGTGCCAGCTCACCACCGTACAGCAAAGAGACCCAGTACTTC.

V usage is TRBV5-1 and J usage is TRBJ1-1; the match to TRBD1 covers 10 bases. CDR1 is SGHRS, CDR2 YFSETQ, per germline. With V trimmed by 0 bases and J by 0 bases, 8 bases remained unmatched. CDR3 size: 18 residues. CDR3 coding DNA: TGCGCCAGCAGCTTGGAACCGGGACAGGGGATTTTGAACACTGAAGCTTTCTTT. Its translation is CASSLEPGQGILNTEAFF.

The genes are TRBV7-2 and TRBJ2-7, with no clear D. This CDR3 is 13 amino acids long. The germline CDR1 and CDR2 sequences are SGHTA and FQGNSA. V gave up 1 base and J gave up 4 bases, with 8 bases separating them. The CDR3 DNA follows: TGTGCCAGCAGCTTAGGGTACGGTTACGAGCAGTACTTC. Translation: CASSLGYGYEQYF.

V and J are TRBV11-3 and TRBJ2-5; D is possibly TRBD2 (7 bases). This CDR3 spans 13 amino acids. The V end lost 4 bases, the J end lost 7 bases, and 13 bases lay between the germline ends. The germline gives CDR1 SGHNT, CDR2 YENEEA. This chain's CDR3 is CASSSRGGGTQYF. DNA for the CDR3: TGTGCCAGCAGCTCCCGAGGGGGGGGGACCCAGTACTTC. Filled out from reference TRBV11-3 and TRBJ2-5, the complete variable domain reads EAGVVQSPRYKIIEKKQPVAFWCNPISGHNTLYWYLQNLGQGPELLIRYENEEAVDDSQLPKDRFSAERLKGVDSTLKIQPAELGDSAVYLCASSSRGGGTQYFGPGTRLLVL.

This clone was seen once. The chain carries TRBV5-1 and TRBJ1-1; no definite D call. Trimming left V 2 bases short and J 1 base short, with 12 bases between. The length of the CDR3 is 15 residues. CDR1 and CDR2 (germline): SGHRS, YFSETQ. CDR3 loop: CASSLIEETNTEAFF. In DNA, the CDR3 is TGCGCCAGCAGCTTAATTGAGGAGACGAACACTGAAGCTTTCTTT.